The 14 T cell receptor beta chains in this list originate from one sample, sequenced in a study of regulatory T cells in long-lasting Graves disease. Time point: newly diagnosed GD, antithyroid drugs for less than 3 months. Preparation of the TCR library used RNA extracted from PBMCs. With iRepertoire HTBI primers and Arm-PCR of CDR3 regions, TCR beta libraries were built. MiXCR, applied by TCRdb to the multiplex PCR reads, yields one record per CDR3 protein. Here the sample spans 250,000 to 400,000 distinct CDR3 sequences, approximately 20% being singletons. The source was peripheral blood mononuclear cells (PBMCs), collected at new diagnosis, from a patient treated with antithyroid drugs. The receptor set was obtained from a female donor with Graves disease.

This clonotype was detected ten times or more. The rearrangement joins TRBV29-1 to TRBJ2-5; a weak D match, TRBD1 (5 bases). Looked up from germline, CDR1 is SQVTM and CDR2 is ANQGSEA. Trimming shortened V by 1 base and J by 3 bases, and 6 bases separated the two germline ends. This CDR3 is built from 12 residues. Here the CDR3 reads CSVEAGKETQYF. CDR3 bases: TGCAGCGTTGAAGCAGGGAAAGAGACCCAGTACTTC.

A note on this clonotype: A read error may be the cause here, since a much bigger clone is one base away. The gene calls are TRBV11-1 and TRBJ2-3; possible D gene TRBD1, 6 bases. TRBJ2-7 explains the end of the DNA better; the J call may be wrong. This CDR3 region has 17 residues. Germline-derived CDR1 and CDR2 are SGHAT and FQDESV (reference sequence). The CDR3 coding sequence is TGTGCCAGCAGCTTATCCCCGGTCGGGACACTAACCTACGAGCAGTACTTC. Residues: CASSLSPVGTLTYEQYF.

This clonotype has just a few counts. This chain uses TRBV9 with TRBJ2-1; D might be TRBD1 (6 bases). The length of the CDR3 is 19 residues. Per the germline V gene, CDR1 is SGDLS and CDR2 is YYNGEE. V lost 0 bases and J lost 3, with 22 bases in between. The CDR3 DNA follows: TGTGCCAGCAGCGTAGGACTCCAGGGGATGGGGGCTCTCTACAATGAGCAGTTCTTC. This encodes CASSVGLQGMGALYNEQFF.

This clonotype was found many times. The chain is built from TRBV2 and TRBJ2-4; 9 bases are shared with TRBD2. Germline values: CDR1 SNHLY, CDR2 FYNNEI. This CDR3 is 16 amino acids long. The V gene end was trimmed by 3 bases and the J gene end by 2 bases; junction bases not matched to a gene: 5. As DNA, the CDR3 is TGTGCCAGCAGTGATCTAGCGGGAAGGACCAAAAACATTCAGTACTTC. It translates to CASSDLAGRTKNIQYF. Filled out from reference TRBV2 and TRBJ2-4, the complete variable domain reads EPEVTQTPSHQVTQMGQEVILRCVPISNHLYFYWYRQILGQKVEFLVSFYNNEISEKSEIFDDQFSVERPDGSNFTLKIRSTKLEDSAMYFCASSDLAGRTKNIQYFGAGTRLSVL.

As to this clonotype: A much larger clone lies a single base off, so this may be a read error. The chain carries TRBV5-1 and TRBJ2-7; TRBD1 agrees at 7 bases. Germline CDR1 and CDR2: SGHRS and YFSETQ. This CDR3 comprises 14 residues. V was clipped by 3 bases and J by 7 bases; unmatched bases: 10. The CDR3 loop is CASSSVTGSNEQYF. In DNA form, the CDR3 reads TGCGCCAGCAGCTCCGTGACAGGGAGCAATGAGCAGTACTTC.

This clonotype has at least ten counts. The V call is TRBV12-3 or TRBV12-4, the J call TRBJ1-1; D uncertain. The CDR3 runs 16 residues. Trimming left V 6 bases short and J 4 bases short, with 21 bases between. The CDR3 DNA reads TGTGCCAGCAGCGCCATGGGCAGTAGGTTGAGCACTGAAGCTTTCTTT. Protein sequence: CASSAMGSRLSTEAFF.

On this clonotype: Since a far larger clone is one base different, this is likely a read error. The gene calls are TRBV2 and TRBJ2-3; D is unresolved. The J call may be in error: the DNA end matches TRBJ2-1 better. The germline V gene encodes CDR1 SNHLY and CDR2 FYNNEI. CDR3 size: 14 residues. CDR3 loop: CASSEAARYNEQFF. The CDR3 region has the DNA TGTGCCAGCAGCGAAGCAGCTAGATACAATGAGCAGTTCTTC.

This clonotype was observed a few times. The chain recombines TRBV25-1 with TRBJ2-1; TRBD2 aligns across 11 bases. The V segment lost 8 bases and the J segment 1 base; nucleotides outside the gene matches: 10. CDR3 length equals 17 residues. Germline-derived CDR1 and CDR2 are MGHDK and SYGVNS. CDR3 protein: CASAESASGRSYNEQFF. The CDR3 DNA sequence: TGTGCCAGCGCCGAGAGTGCTAGCGGGAGGTCCTACAATGAGCAGTTCTTC.

This clonotype was observed many times. The gene calls are TRBV7-9 and TRBJ1-1; 8 positions agree with TRBD1. CDR1 is SEHNR and CDR2 is FQNEAQ in the germline V gene (reference sequence). The CDR3 is made up of 12 amino acids. V shed 5 bases and J 4 bases; nucleotides not matched to a gene: 0. The CDR3 is CASSTGGTEAFF. The CDR3 DNA sequence: TGTGCCAGCAGCACAGGGGGCACTGAAGCTTTCTTT.

At least ten counts were recorded for this clonotype. This chain connects TRBV3-1 to TRBJ2-3; 7 bases fit TRBD2. Germline lookup yields CDR1 LGHDT and CDR2 YNNKEL (reference sequence). This CDR3 has 16 amino acids. The V gene end was trimmed by 3 bases and the J gene end by 5 bases; junction bases not matched to a gene: 11. CDR3 loop: CASSHSGGAGRDTQYF. As DNA, the CDR3 is TGTGCCAGCAGCCACTCCGGAGGAGCGGGGCGAGATACGCAGTATTTT.

This clonotype was seen repeatedly, ten times or more. The V call is TRBV28, the J call TRBJ1-2; D is perhaps TRBD1 (5 bases). The CDR3 consists of 14 residues. V lost 5 bases to trimming and J lost 5 bases, with 15 bases between them. Looked up from germline, CDR1 is MDHEN and CDR2 is SYDVKM. The CDR3 sequence is CASSPWQGGYGYTF. The DNA of the CDR3 is TGTGCCAGCAGTCCCTGGCAGGGTGGTTATGGCTACACCTTC.

A remark on this clonotype: A far more abundant clone sits one base away, making this likely a read error. The rearrangement links TRBV27 to TRBJ1-1; TRBD1 might be the D (5 bases). Germline V lookup: CDR1 MNHEY, CDR2 SMNVEV (reference sequence). The CDR3 is 13 amino acids. The CDR3 loop reads CASSLGTSYAKYF. The CDR3 DNA is TGTGCCAGCAGTTTAGGGACTAGCTACGCGAAGTATTTT.

This clonotype was observed at least ten times. The gene calls are TRBV28 and TRBJ2-1, with D hard to call. The V gene lost 5 bases and the J gene lost 7 bases, with 12 bases spanning the gap. This CDR3 is 13 amino acids long. Germline V CDR1 and CDR2: MDHEN, SYDVKM. The DNA of the CDR3 is TGTGCCAGCAGTGCCCCGAAGCGAAATGAGCAGTTCTTC. Its translation: CASSAPKRNEQFF.

This clonotype appeared a few times. A much larger clone sits a single nucleotide away, making a read error possible. This sequence joins TRBV28 and TRBJ2-2, with D possibly called TRBD1 or TRBD2 (5 bases each). Germline CDR1 and CDR2: MDHEN and SYDVKM. The CDR3 consists of 13 residues. Trimming removed 5 bases at V and 9 bases at J, with 13 bases between. The CDR3 nucleotides are TGTGCCAGCAGTCCTACTGGGACCAGGGAGCTGTTTTTT. Translated: CASSPTGTRELFF.